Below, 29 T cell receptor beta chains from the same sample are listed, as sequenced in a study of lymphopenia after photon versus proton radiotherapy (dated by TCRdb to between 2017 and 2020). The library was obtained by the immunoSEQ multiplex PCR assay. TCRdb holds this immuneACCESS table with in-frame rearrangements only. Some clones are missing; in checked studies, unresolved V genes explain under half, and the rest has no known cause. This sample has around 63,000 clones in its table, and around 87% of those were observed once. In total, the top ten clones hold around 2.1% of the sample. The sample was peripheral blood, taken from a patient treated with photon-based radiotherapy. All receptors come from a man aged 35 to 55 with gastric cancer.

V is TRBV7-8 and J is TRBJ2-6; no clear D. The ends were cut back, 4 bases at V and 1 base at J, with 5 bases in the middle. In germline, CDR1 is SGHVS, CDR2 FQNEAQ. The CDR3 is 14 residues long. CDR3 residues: CASSSISGANVLTF. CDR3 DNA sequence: TGTGCCAGCAGCTCCATATCTGGGGCCAACGTCCTGACTTTC. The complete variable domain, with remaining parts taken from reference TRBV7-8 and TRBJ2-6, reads GAGVSQSPRYKVAKRGQDVALRCDPISGHVSLFWYQQALGQGPEFLTYFQNEAQLDKSGLPSDRFFAERPEGSVSTLKIQRTQQEDSAVYLCASSSISGANVLTFGAGSRLTVL.

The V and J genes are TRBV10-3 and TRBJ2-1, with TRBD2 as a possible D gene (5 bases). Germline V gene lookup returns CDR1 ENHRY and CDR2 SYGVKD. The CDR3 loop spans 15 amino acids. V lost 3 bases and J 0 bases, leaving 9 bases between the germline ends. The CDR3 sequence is CAISDLGSSYNEQFF. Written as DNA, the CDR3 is TGTGCCATCAGTGATCTTGGGAGCTCCTACAATGAGCAGTTCTTC.

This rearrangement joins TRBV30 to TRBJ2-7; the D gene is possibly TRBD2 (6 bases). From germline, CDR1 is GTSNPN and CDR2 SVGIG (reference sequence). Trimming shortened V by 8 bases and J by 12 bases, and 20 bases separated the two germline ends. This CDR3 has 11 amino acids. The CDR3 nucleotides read TGTGCCGCCTTCCTAGCGAGCAGGACGTACTTC. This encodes CAAFLASRTYF.

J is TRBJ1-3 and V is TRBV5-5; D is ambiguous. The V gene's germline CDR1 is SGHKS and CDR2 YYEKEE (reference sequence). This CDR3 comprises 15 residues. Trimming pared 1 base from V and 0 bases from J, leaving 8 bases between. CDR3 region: CASSLKGFSGNTIYF. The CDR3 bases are TGTGCCAGCAGCTTGAAAGGGTTCTCTGGAAACACCATATATTTT.

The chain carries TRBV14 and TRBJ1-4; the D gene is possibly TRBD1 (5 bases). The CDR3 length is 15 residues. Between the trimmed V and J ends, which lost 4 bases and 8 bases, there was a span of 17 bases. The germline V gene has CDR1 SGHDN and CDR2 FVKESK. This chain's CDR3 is CASSPQGGRSEKLFF. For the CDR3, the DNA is TGTGCCAGCAGCCCCCAGGGAGGTAGAAGCGAAAAACTGTTTTTT.

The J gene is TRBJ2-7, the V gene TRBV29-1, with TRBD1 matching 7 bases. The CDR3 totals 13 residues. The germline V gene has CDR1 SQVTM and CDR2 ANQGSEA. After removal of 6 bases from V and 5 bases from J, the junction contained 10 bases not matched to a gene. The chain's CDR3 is CSVKPGGRNEQYF. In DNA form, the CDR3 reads TGCAGCGTAAAACCAGGGGGACGCAACGAGCAGTACTTC.

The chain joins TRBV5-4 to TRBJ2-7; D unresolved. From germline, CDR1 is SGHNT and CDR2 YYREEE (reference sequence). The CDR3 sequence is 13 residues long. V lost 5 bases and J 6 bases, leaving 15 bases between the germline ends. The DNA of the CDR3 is TGTGCCAGCAGAGTGGGTGAAGTCAGCGAGCAGTACTTC. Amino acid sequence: CASRVGEVSEQYF.

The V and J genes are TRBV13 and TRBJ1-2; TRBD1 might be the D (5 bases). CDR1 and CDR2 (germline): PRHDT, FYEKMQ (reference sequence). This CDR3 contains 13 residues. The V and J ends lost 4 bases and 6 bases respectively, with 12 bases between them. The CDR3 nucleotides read TGTGCCAGCAGCTCCCAGGGAGGGAATGGCTACACCTTC. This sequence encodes CASSSQGGNGYTF.

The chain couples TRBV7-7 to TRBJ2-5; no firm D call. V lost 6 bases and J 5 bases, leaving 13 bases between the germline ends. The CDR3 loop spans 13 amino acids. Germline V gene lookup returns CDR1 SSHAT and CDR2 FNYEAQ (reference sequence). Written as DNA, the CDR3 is TGTGCCAGCAGTGCGGACCGTAGGGAGACCCAGTACTTC. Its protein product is CASSADRRETQYF. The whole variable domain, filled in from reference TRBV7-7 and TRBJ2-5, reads GAGVSQSPRYKVTKRGQDVTLRCDPISSHATLYWYQQALGQGPEFLTYFNYEAQPDKSGLPSDRFSAERPEGSISTLTIQRTEQRDSAMYRCASSADRRETQYFGPGTRLLVL.

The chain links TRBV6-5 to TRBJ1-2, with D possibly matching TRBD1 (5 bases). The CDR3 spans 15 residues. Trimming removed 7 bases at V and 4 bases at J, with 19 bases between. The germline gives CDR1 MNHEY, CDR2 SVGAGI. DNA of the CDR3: TGTGCCAGCAACCTGGACCCCTCAGGGAGCTATGGCTACACCTTC. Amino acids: CASNLDPSGSYGYTF.

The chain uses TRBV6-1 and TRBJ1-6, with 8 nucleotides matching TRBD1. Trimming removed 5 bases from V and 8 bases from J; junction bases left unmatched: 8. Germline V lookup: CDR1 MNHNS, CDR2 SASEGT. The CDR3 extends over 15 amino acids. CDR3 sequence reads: CASSLRTGKDSPLHF. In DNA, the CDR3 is TGTGCCAGCAGTCTTCGGACAGGGAAGGATTCACCCCTCCACTTT.

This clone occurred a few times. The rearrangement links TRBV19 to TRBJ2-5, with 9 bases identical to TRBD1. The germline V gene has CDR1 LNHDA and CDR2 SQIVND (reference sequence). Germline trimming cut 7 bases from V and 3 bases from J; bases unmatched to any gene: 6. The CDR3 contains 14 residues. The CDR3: CASKTGQGEETQYF. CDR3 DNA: TGTGCCAGTAAAACGGGACAGGGAGAAGAGACCCAGTACTTC.

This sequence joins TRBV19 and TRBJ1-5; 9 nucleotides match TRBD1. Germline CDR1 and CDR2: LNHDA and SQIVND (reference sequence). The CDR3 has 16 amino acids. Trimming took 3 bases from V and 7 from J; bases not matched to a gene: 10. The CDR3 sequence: CASSIGDRELRQPQHF. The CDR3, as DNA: TGTGCCAGTAGTATTGGGGACAGGGAACTTAGGCAGCCCCAGCATTTT.

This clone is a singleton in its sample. The CDR3 DNA is TGCGCCAGCAGCCTCCAGACAGACAATGAGCAGTTCTTC. This sequence encodes CASSLQTDNEQFF. The genes are TRBV5-1 and TRBJ2-1, with D possibly being TRBD1 (5 bases). Germline V gene data show CDR1 as SGHRS and CDR2 as YFSETQ. V was trimmed by 4 bases and J by 5 bases, leaving 10 bases between them. The CDR3 consists of 13 residues.

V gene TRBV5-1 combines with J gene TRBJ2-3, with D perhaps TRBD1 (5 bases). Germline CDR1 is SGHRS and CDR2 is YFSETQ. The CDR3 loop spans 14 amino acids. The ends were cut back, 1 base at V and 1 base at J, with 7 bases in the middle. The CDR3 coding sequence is TGCGCCAGCAGCTTGATACAGGGCACAGATACGCAGTATTTT. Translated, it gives CASSLIQGTDTQYF. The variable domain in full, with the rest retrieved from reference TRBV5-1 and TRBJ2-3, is KAGVTQTPRYLIKTRGQQVTLSCSPISGHRSVSWYQQTPGQGLQFLFEYFSETQRNKGNFPGRFSGRQFSNSRSEMNVSTLELGDSALYLCASSLIQGTDTQYFGPGTRLTVL.

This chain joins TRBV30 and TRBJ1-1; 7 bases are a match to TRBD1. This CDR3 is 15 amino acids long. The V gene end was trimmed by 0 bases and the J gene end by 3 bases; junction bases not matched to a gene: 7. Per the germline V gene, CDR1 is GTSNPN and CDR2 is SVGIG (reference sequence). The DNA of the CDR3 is TGTGCCTGGAGTGTAATAAGGGGGCGCGACACTGAAGCTTTCTTT. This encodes CAWSVIRGRDTEAFF.

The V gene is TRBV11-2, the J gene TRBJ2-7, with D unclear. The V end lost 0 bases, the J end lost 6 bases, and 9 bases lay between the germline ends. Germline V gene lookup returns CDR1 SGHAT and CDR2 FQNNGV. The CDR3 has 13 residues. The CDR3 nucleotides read TGTGCCAGCAGCTTAGATACTACGGCCGAGCAGTACTTC. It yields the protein CASSLDTTAEQYF.

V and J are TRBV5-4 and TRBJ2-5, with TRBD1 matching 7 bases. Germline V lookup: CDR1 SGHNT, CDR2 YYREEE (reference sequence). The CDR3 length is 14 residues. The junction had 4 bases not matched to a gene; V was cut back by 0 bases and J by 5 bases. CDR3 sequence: CASSLEGARETQYF. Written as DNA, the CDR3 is TGTGCCAGCAGCTTGGAGGGGGCGCGGGAGACCCAGTACTTC.

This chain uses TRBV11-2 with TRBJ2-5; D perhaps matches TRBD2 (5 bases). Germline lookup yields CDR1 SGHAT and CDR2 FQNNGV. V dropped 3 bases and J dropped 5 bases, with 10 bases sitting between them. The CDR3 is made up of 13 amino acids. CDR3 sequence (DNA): TGTGCCAGCAGCTTCTCGGGCGGGGAGACCCAGTACTTC. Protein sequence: CASSFSGGETQYF. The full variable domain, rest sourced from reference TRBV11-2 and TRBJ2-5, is EAGVAQSPRYKIIEKRQSVAFWCNPISGHATLYWYQQILGQGPKLLIQFQNNGVVDDSQLPKDRFSAERLKGVDSTLKIQPAKLEDSAVYLCASSFSGGETQYFGPGTRLLVL.

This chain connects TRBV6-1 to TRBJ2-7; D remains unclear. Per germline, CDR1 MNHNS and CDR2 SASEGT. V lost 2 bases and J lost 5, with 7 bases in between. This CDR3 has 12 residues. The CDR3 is CASSEHRHEQYF. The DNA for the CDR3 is TGTGCCAGCAGTGAACATCGACACGAGCAGTACTTC.

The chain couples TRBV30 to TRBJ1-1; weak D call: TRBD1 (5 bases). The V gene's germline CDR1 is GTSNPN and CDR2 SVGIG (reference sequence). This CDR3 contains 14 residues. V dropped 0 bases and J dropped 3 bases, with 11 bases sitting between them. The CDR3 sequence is CAWSVRRGDTEAFF. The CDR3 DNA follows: TGTGCCTGGAGTGTACGGCGGGGGGACACTGAAGCTTTCTTT.

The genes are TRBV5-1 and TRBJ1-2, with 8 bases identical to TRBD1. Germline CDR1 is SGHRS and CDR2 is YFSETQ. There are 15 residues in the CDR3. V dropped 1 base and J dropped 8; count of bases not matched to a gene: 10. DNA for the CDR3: TGCGCCAGCAGCTTGCGATCTGGACAGGGAGACGGCTACACCTTC. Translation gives CASSLRSGQGDGYTF.

CDR3 coding DNA: TGTGCCAGTAGTATAGGCCCTAGCGGGGATCCCTACAATGAGCAGTTCTTC. Translating gives CASSIGPSGDPYNEQFF. The V call is TRBV19, the J call TRBJ2-1; 9 bases align to TRBD2. CDR1 LNHDA and CDR2 SQIVND come from the germline V gene (reference sequence). With 1 base clipped from V and 2 bases from J, the junction kept 6 bases outside the gene matches. This CDR3 is 17 amino acids long.

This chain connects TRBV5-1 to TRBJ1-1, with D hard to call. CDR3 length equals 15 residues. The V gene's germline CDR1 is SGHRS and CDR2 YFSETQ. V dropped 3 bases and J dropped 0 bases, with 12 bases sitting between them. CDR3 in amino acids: CASSSSGLMNTEAFF. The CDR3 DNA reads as TGCGCCAGCAGCTCCTCGGGTCTTATGAACACTGAAGCTTTCTTT.

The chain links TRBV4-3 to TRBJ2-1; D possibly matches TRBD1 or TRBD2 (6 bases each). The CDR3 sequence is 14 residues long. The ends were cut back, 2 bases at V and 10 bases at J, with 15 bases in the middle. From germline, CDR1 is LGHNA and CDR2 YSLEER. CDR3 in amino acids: CASSQRYGGGEQFF. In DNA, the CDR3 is TGCGCCAGCAGCCAACGTTACGGAGGGGGGGAGCAGTTCTTC.

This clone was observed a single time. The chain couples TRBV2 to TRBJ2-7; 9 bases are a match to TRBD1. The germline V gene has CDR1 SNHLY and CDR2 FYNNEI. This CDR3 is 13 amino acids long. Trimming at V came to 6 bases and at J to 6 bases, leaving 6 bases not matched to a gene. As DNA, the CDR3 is TGTGCCAGCAGGGGACAGGGATCTAGCGAGCAGTACTTC. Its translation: CASRGQGSSEQYF.

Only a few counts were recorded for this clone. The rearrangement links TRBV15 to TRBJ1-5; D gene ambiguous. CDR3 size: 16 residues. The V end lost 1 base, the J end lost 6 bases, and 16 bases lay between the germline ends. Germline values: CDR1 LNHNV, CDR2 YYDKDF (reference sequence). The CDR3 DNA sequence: TGTGCCACCAGCAGAGGGGGAAGCTGGTCCGGTCAGCCCCAGCATTTT. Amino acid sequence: CATSRGGSWSGQPQHF.

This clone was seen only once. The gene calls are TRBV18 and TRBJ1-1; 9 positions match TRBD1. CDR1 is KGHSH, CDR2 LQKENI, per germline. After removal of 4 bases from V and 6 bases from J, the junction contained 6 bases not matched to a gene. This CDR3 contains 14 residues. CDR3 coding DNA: TGTGCCAGCTCACAGGACAGGGGAGGAGCTGAAGCTTTCTTT. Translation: CASSQDRGGAEAFF.

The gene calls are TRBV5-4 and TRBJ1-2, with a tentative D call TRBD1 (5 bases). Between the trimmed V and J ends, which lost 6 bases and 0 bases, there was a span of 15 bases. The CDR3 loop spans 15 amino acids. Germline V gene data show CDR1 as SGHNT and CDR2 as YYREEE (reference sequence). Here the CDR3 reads CASTRWAGPNYGYTF. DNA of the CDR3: TGTGCCAGCACCCGGTGGGCAGGGCCTAACTATGGCTACACCTTC.